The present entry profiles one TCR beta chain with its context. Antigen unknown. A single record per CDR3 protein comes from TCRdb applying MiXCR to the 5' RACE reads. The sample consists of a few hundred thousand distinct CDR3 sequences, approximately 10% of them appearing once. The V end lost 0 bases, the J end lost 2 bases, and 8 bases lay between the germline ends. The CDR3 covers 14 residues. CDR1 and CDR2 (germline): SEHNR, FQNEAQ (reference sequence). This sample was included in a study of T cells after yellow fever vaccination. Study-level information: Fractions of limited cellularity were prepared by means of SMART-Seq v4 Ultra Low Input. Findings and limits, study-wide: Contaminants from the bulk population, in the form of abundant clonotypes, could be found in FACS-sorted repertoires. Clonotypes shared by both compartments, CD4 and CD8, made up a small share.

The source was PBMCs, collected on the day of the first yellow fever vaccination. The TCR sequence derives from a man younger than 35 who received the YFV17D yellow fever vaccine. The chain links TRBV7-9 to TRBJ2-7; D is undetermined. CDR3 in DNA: TGTGCCAGCAGCTTAGCGGGCAGACCCTACGAGCAGTACTTC. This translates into CASSLAGRPYEQYF.